This TCR beta chain was captured by sequencing in a study of CD8+CD57+ T cells in acquired aplastic anemia. As for the study in general: The average read count for CD4+ cells in healthy donors was 10 million to 11 million.

Study-wide findings and caveats: There were approximately 27 CD8+ CDR3 sequences that occurred in both patients and controls. Significant differences in CD8+ Simpson's diversity were not observed between patients and controls.

CDR1 and CDR2 from the germline V gene are SNHLY and FYNNEI. With 6 bases clipped from V and 7 bases from J, the junction kept 6 bases outside the gene matches. The CDR3 is 13 amino acids. Template material for TCR beta VDJ and CDR3 profiling consisted of genomic DNA. TCRdb re-analysed the reads in MiXCR, keeping a single row per CDR3 protein. Counted here are some 220,000 distinct CDR3 sequences, 34% occurring once; the ten biggest clones make up roughly 1.1%. Comment on this clonotype: Its antigen remains unidentified.

The specimen sequenced was sorted CD4+, CD8+, or CD8+CD57+ T cells (not recorded which) from PBMCs. The chain uses TRBV2 and TRBJ1-5; 7 bases agree with TRBD1. The sequence was collected from a human donor in good health, serving as a control. For the CDR3, the DNA is TGTGCCAGCAGGGACCGACAGGGACAGCCCCAGCATTTT. It specifies CASRDRQGQPQHF.